These T cell receptor beta chains were read from a single sample in a study of T cell responses to AZD1222 COVID-19 vaccine. Some clones are missing from TCRdb's copy, which holds only in-frame ones; the method was immunoSEQ multiplex PCR. The sample shows some 130,000 clones, approximately 83% of them seen only once. The material was peripheral blood, obtained on day 0 of AZD1222 vaccination. All receptors come from an adult in good health. Both conserved end residues are trimmed from each CDR3.

v_gene	CDR3aa
TRBV6-5	ASTRQNYNSPLH
TRBV27	ASKPSNTEAF
TRBV30	AWSVQVSGYT
TRBV9	ASSVSESIYGYT
TRBV2	ASSDWSNYEQY
TRBV19	ASSARDRLLYGYT
TRBV3-1/TRBV3-2	ASRHLLGDEQF
TRBV5-1	ASSLSQSGAAF
TRBV24-1	ATSDARDRGGDEQF
TRBV19	ASSNDRGLQETQY
TRBV6-4	ASSAGTGVGEQY
TRBV25-1	ASSGQGAMNSPLH
TRBV7-9	ASSLARQAEGYT
TRBV4-1	ASSQETGVRNTIY
TRBV12-3/TRBV12-4	AKNQGQSYEQY
TRBV18	ASSPQGTISGANVLT
TRBV9	ASSARPNTIY
TRBV27	ASSLSYSGANVLT
TRBV6-1	ASSGRRFGVGYGYT
TRBV10-1	ASSDLGTGNTEAF
TRBV4-2	ASSHGTGDGNTIY
TRBV4-2	ASGTEGTGGQPQH
TRBV7-6	ASSLVLGVQETQY
TRBV10-3	AISVQGAVEQY
TRBV4-2	ASSQDRGSSGNTIY
TRBV13	ASSLVGTGVPLQETQY
TRBV27	ASSFYSNQPQH
TRBV10-2	ASTWGNQNTEAF
TRBV21-1	ASRNKQVNYGYT
TRBV27	ASSLSSIANYGYT
TRBV6-5	ASSRTGGRETQY
TRBV9	ASSPGTGGSFYEQY
TRBV12-3/TRBV12-4	ASSWGGIQPQH
TRBV15	ATSREGGAYEQY
TRBV3-1/TRBV3-2	ASTRGRTPFSQY
TRBV7-9	ASSTWGTAAYNEQF
TRBV5-1	ASSLADPSTDTQY
TRBV6-5	ASSINQGETQY
TRBV9	ASSVLAIRETQY
TRBV12-3/TRBV12-4	ASSQSWADTQY
TRBV11-3	ASSPIGGEDEQY
TRBV27	ASSLWGTGKHQPQH
TRBV5-8	ASSSPRTTRTIY
TRBV18	ASSPGAGNPEAF
TRBV27	ASSLSGDSSYEQY
TRBV6-5	ASSRQGRSFEQY
TRBV7-2	ASSPQARGTANTGELF
TRBV5-8	ASSLARRIS
TRBV10-1	ASSVGRKYEQY
TRBV6-2/TRBV6-3	ASSYVRGTVEQF
TRBV6-5	ASTLEPQAHEQY
TRBV6-2/TRBV6-3	ASSIQGNYGYT
TRBV6-5	ASRPASRETQY
TRBV18	ASSQDMQNSPLH
TRBV7-6	ASSSLGGNTEAF
TRBV9	ASSVSSGGGTDTQY